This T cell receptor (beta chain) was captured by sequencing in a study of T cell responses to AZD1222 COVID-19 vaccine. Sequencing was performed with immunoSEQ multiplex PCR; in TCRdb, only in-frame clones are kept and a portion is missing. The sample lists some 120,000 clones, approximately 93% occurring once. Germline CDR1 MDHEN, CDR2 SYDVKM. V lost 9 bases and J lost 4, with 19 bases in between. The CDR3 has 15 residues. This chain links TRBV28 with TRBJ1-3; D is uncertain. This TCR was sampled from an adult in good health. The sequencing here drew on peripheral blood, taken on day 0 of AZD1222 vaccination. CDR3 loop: CASLTPGQVGNTIYF. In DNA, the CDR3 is TGTGCCAGTCTAACTCCCGGGCAGGTCGGAAACACCATATATTTT.